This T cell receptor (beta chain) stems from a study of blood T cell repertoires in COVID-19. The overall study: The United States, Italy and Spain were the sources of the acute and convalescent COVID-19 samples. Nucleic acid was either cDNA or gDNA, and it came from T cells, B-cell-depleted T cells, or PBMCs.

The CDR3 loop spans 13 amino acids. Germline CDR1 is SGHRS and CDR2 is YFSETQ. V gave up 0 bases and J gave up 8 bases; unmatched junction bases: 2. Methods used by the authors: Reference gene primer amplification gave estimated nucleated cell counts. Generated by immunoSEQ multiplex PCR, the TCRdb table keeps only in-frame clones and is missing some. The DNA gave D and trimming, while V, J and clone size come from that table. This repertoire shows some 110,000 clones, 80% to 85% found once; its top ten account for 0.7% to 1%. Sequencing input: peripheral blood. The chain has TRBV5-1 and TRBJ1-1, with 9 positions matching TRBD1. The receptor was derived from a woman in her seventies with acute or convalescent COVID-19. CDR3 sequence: CASSLEQGAEAFF. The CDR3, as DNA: TGCGCCAGCAGCTTGGAACAGGGGGCCGAAGCTTTCTTT.